Detailed here is one T cell receptor beta chain. Antigen specificity is unknown. This entry comes from a study of blood T cells in healthy people across ages. Across the study: There was about one barcoded beta molecule captured by template switching per two T cells. Study-wide findings and caveats: Both naive CD4+ cell counts and diversity were greater in long-lived donors than in aged donors. Naive and antigen-experienced cells could not be conclusively compared, given unsorted PBMCs.

This CDR3 comprises 14 residues. Trimming left V 7 bases short and J 5 bases short, with 17 bases between. A second PCR, run for about 7 to 11 cycles, used a sample-barcoded 5' primer plus a J-beta primer mix. The template-switch adaptor was a 5' adaptor with 12 random nucleotides. It tagged each cDNA molecule. TCRdb reanalysed the 5' RACE reads using MiXCR and keeps one entry per CDR3 protein. Of 1.5 million to 2 million distinct CDR3 sequences in the sample, 25% to 30% were seen once. This receptor was obtained from a woman aged 25-40 years in good health. The genes are TRBV12-3 or TRBV12-4 and TRBJ1-2; possible D gene TRBD1, 5 bases. The sequenced sample consisted of blood. The CDR3 spells CASTVYGGGYGYTF. CDR3 sequence (DNA): TGTGCCAGCACTGTCTACGGGGGTGGGTATGGCTACACCTTC.